Each of the 20 T cell receptor beta chains below was sequenced from the same sample in a study of CD8+CD57+ T cells in acquired aplastic anemia. Both TCR beta VDJ combination and CDR3 sequence profiling were carried out. Genomic DNA was the template for this profiling. TCRdb used MiXCR to reprocess the reads, holding one entry per CDR3 protein. The sample consists of about 81,000 distinct CDR3 sequences, more than 40% of them appearing once. Sequenced input: sorted CD4+, CD8+, or CD8+CD57+ T cells (not recorded which) from PBMCs. These receptors were taken from a human donor in good health, serving as a control.

This clonotype was detected ten times or more. The chain carries TRBV9 and TRBJ2-1, with a possible D match to TRBD1 (5 bases). The length of the CDR3 is 13 residues. Germline V gene data show CDR1 as SGDLS and CDR2 as YYNGEE. V was pared by 0 bases and J by 7 bases, with 8 bases between. The CDR3 protein is CASSVGQGNEQFF. CDR3 DNA sequence: TGTGCCAGCAGCGTAGGTCAGGGAAATGAGCAGTTCTTC.

The chain combines TRBV29-1 with TRBJ2-3; D is uncertain. Trimming shortened V by 6 bases and J by 3 bases, and 10 bases separated the two germline ends. The CDR3 totals 12 residues. Per the germline V gene, CDR1 is SQVTM and CDR2 is ANQGSEA. CDR3 amino acids: CSVNMMTDTQYF. The CDR3 bases are TGCAGCGTAAACATGATGACAGATACGCAGTATTTT.

With regard to this clonotype: An end of the junction differs from the germline gene, which may be a read error. The chain employs TRBV19 and TRBJ2-1; 11 bases are a match to TRBD2. This CDR3 is built from 15 residues. The germline gives CDR1 LNHDA, CDR2 SQIVND (reference sequence). The CDR3 region is CASSKLAGVYNGQFF. The CDR3 DNA reads TGTGCCAGTAGTAAACTAGCGGGGGTCTACAATGGGCAGTTCTTC.

The table lists this clonotype with many counts. The V and J genes are TRBV5-5 and TRBJ1-2, with 10 positions matching TRBD1. The CDR3 spans 14 residues. Trimming cost V 4 bases and J 7 bases; bases outside gene matches: 7. Germline V CDR1 and CDR2: SGHKS, YYEKEE (reference sequence). CDR3 sequence reads: CASSGGTGVTGYTF. CDR3 nucleotide sequence: TGTGCCAGCAGCGGCGGGACAGGGGTTACTGGCTACACCTTC.

The rearrangement joins TRBV7-8 to TRBJ1-2; D not certain. The V end lost 6 bases, the J end lost 0 bases, and 11 bases lay between the germline ends. This CDR3 spans 14 amino acids. Germline values: CDR1 SGHVS, CDR2 FQNEAQ. CDR3 bases: TGTGCCAGCAGTCCCTCGCGTGCTAACTATGGCTACACCTTC. This sequence encodes CASSPSRANYGYTF.

The sample holds many counts of this clonotype. The chain links TRBV11-3 to TRBJ2-5; 7 bases match TRBD1. V lost 0 bases and J lost 7; bases outside the gene matches: 2. This CDR3 has 13 amino acids. Germline lookup yields CDR1 SGHNT and CDR2 YENEEA. The CDR3 here is CASSLDPGGTQYF. As DNA, the CDR3 is TGTGCCAGCAGCTTAGATCCAGGGGGGACCCAGTACTTC. Looking up the rest from reference TRBV11-3 and TRBJ2-5 gives the full variable domain: EAGVVQSPRYKIIEKKQPVAFWCNPISGHNTLYWYLQNLGQGPELLIRYENEEAVDDSQLPKDRFSAERLKGVDSTLKIQPAELGDSAVYLCASSLDPGGTQYFGPGTRLLVL.

This clonotype was seen a single time. The V gene is TRBV9, the J gene TRBJ2-3, with D perhaps given as TRBD1 or TRBD2 (5 bases each). Per the germline V gene, CDR1 is SGDLS and CDR2 is YYNGEE. Trimming stripped 3 bases from V and 1 base from J, with 12 bases between. CDR3 length: 15 residues. CDR3 residues: CASSARDARTDTQYF. The CDR3 bases are TGTGCCAGCAGCGCCCGGGACGCACGCACAGATACGCAGTATTTT.

This clonotype was seen many times. This sequence joins TRBV20-1 and TRBJ2-2; D not resolved. Germline assignment: CDR1 DFQATT and CDR2 SNEGSKA (reference sequence). The germline V and J ends were trimmed by 0 bases and 3 bases, with 8 bases remaining between them. The CDR3 runs 14 residues. The CDR3 nucleotides read TGCAGTGCTAGAGATCCAAGTCACACCGGGGAGCTGTTTTTT. Translating it yields CSARDPSHTGELFF.

This clonotype was counted many times. The chain links TRBV29-1 to TRBJ1-1; D may be TRBD1 (6 bases). The CDR3 runs to 11 residues. Germline V gene sequence: CDR1 SQVTM, CDR2 ANQGSEA. Trimming took 5 bases from V and 7 from J, leaving 11 bases between them. The CDR3 is CSVTVRGEAFF. The CDR3 DNA sequence: TGCAGCGTTACAGTCAGGGGTGAAGCTTTCTTT.

The rearrangement links TRBV10-3 to TRBJ2-1; possible D gene TRBD1, 5 bases. With 5 bases removed from V and 8 bases from J, the gap between germline ends came to 7 bases. The CDR3 extends over 11 amino acids. Germline V gene lookup returns CDR1 ENHRY and CDR2 SYGVKD. CDR3 sequence: CAISLGDEQFF. CDR3 nucleotide sequence: TGTGCCATCAGTCTAGGGGATGAGCAGTTCTTC.

This chain uses TRBV2 with TRBJ1-1; weak D call: TRBD1 (6 bases). CDR3 length equals 15 residues. Germline CDR1 SNHLY, CDR2 FYNNEI. The V and J ends lost 7 bases and 0 bases respectively, with 15 bases between them. The CDR3 sequence: CASTKTGLMNTEAFF. The CDR3 nucleotides read TGTGCCAGCACAAAAACAGGGCTGATGAACACTGAAGCTTTCTTT.

This clonotype was counted at least ten times. V gene TRBV7-6 combines with J gene TRBJ2-1; TRBD1 matches at 7 bases. The CDR3 spans 17 residues. From germline, CDR1 is SGHVS and CDR2 FNYEAQ. The V gene end was trimmed by 0 bases and the J gene end by 7 bases; junction bases not matched to a gene: 12. This chain's CDR3 is CASSLAKGAALLNEQFF. The CDR3 coding sequence is TGTGCCAGCAGCTTAGCGAAGGGGGCAGCCTTGCTTAATGAGCAGTTCTTC.

The chain is built from TRBV15 and TRBJ2-1; D remains unclear. V was shortened by 0 bases and J by 1 base, with 4 bases between the two germline ends. This CDR3 has 14 amino acids. Germline V lookup: CDR1 LNHNV, CDR2 YYDKDF (reference sequence). The CDR3 DNA is TGTGCCACCAGCAGAGACCCGTCCTACAATGAGCAGTTCTTC. It encodes CATSRDPSYNEQFF.

The genes are TRBV5-6 and TRBJ2-5; 7 bases fit TRBD1. Trimming took 0 bases from V and 0 from J; bases not matched to a gene: 5. Germline V lookup: CDR1 SGHDT, CDR2 YYEEEE. This CDR3 has 16 amino acids. CDR3 coding DNA: TGTGCCAGCAGCTTGGTCGGCCAGGGGGACCAAGAGACCCAGTACTTC. Its translation: CASSLVGQGDQETQYF.

This chain connects TRBV19 to TRBJ2-3, with D perhaps matching TRBD1 or TRBD2 (5 bases each). The germline V gene has CDR1 LNHDA and CDR2 SQIVND (reference sequence). With 2 bases removed from V and 0 bases from J, the gap between germline ends came to 12 bases. This CDR3 region has 16 residues. In nucleotides, the CDR3 is TGTGCCAGTAGTATATCCGAGGGGTATAGCACAGATACGCAGTATTTT. Translating gives CASSISEGYSTDTQYF.

The chain couples TRBV10-2 to TRBJ2-7; D remains ambiguous. Germline values: CDR1 WSHSY, CDR2 SAAADI. The germline V and J ends were trimmed by 8 bases and 7 bases, with 12 bases remaining between them. The CDR3 is 11 amino acids. Written as DNA, the CDR3 is TGCGCCAGCGCCTTGTCCCTGGAGCAGTACTTC. Translated, it gives CASALSLEQYF.

In its sample, this clonotype was seen once. This chain uses TRBV7-2 with TRBJ1-2, with 7 nucleotides matching TRBD1. The germline gives CDR1 SGHTA, CDR2 FQGNSA. The CDR3 contains 15 residues. V lost 5 bases, J lost 8 bases, and 14 bases stayed unmatched. CDR3: CASSATTSGGQGYTF. In DNA, the CDR3 is TGTGCCAGCAGCGCAACGACGTCAGGGGGTCAAGGCTACACCTTC.

This clonotype was detected many times. The V gene is TRBV2, the J gene TRBJ2-5, with 12 bases that match TRBD2. Germline CDR1 and CDR2: SNHLY and FYNNEI. There are 15 residues in the CDR3. With 6 bases clipped from V and 1 base from J, the junction kept 3 bases outside the gene matches. The CDR3 DNA follows: TGTGCCAGCAGAGGACTAGCGGGGCCCCAAGAGACCCAGTACTTC. Encoded protein: CASRGLAGPQETQYF. Variable domain in full (rest from reference TRBV2 and TRBJ2-5): EPEVTQTPSHQVTQMGQEVILRCVPISNHLYFYWYRQILGQKVEFLVSFYNNEISEKSEIFDDQFSVERPDGSNFTLKIRSTKLEDSAMYFCASRGLAGPQETQYFGPGTRLLVL.

This clonotype was detected ten times or more. The chain links TRBV19 to TRBJ1-5; TRBD1 matches at 9 bases. The CDR3 sequence is 14 residues long. In germline, CDR1 is LNHDA, CDR2 SQIVND (reference sequence). The CDR3 reads CADTGGSCNQPQHF. DNA for the CDR3: TGTGCAGATACAGGGGGCTCATGCAATCAGCCCCAGCATTTT.

This clonotype has ten or more counts. This sequence joins TRBV13 and TRBJ1-1; D is perhaps TRBD1 (6 bases). This CDR3 contains 14 residues. V was pared by 0 bases and J by 4 bases, with 9 bases between. Germline V gene lookup returns CDR1 PRHDT and CDR2 FYEKMQ (reference sequence). This CDR3 reads CASSLGKGVTEAFF. Here the CDR3 DNA reads TGTGCCAGCAGCTTAGGCAAGGGGGTCACTGAAGCTTTCTTT.